This record concerns one T cell receptor beta chain sequence. The antigen it recognizes is unknown. No base qualities exist here, and no much larger clone lies one base off it. The sample comes from a study of T cell changes during pregnancy in multiple sclerosis (dated by TCRdb to the late 2010s). With respect to the entire study: The study looked at changes in the T cell repertoire across pregnancy in women with multiple sclerosis.

Library prep was done by the immunoSEQ multiplex PCR assay. TCRdb retrieved this table from immuneACCESS and kept in-frame rearrangements only. Not all clones are present; in checked studies, unresolved V genes account for under half, and no reason is known for the remainder. Counted in this sample were around 20,000 clones; under 95% of them appeared once. The top ten constitute roughly 0.61% of the sample. CDR1 is given as SGHVS and CDR2 as FNYEAQ, both from the germline V gene. The CDR3 runs 14 residues from the cysteine to the phenylalanine. The sequence is cut down to CDR3 DNA, 42 bases in frame from base 1. The junction carries 11 bases between V and J, which are trimmed by 5 bases and 3 bases respectively.

The sequence joins TRBV7-6 to TRBJ1-5; too little of a D gene remains to name it. Sequencing used CD4+ T cells from peripheral blood mononuclear cells, obtained in the third trimester of pregnancy. The TCR comes from a female donor in good health, enrolled as a control in a pregnancy study. The CDR3 sequence is CASSGLRDNQPQHF. The nucleotides are TGTGCCAGCAGCGGCTTGAGGGACAATCAGCCCCAGCATTTT.